These 4 T cell receptor beta chains came from one sample sequenced in a study of regulatory T cells in long-lasting Graves disease. To make TCR beta libraries, researchers used iRepertoire HTBI primers and Arm-PCR of CDR3 regions. MiXCR, applied by TCRdb to the multiplex PCR reads, yields one record per CDR3 protein. The sample has around 460,000 distinct CDR3 sequences; about 20% are singletons. Stated time point: persistent/refractory GD, antithyroid drugs over 5 years with positive TRAb. With RNA extracted from PBMCs as input, the TCR library was made. The sequencing here drew on peripheral blood mononuclear cells (PBMCs), taken when the disease was refractory, from a patient treated with antithyroid drugs. These receptor sequences come from a female donor with Graves disease.

J is TRBJ1-2 and V is TRBV6-1, with 9 bases fitting TRBD1. V dropped 6 bases and J dropped 3; count of bases not matched to a gene: 5. This CDR3 is built from 14 residues. The germline V gene encodes CDR1 MNHNS and CDR2 SASEGT. The CDR3: CASRSGTGYYGYTF. Written as DNA, the CDR3 is TGTGCCAGCAGGTCCGGGACAGGGTACTATGGCTACACCTTC.

This chain connects TRBV6-9 to TRBJ2-7; D uncertain. The V end lost 3 bases, the J end lost 2 bases, and 11 bases lay between the germline ends. There are 14 residues in the CDR3. Germline values: CDR1 MNHGY, CDR2 SVAAGI. CDR3 sequence: CASSYSFNTYEQYF. The CDR3 DNA sequence: TGTGCCAGCAGTTACAGTTTCAACACCTACGAGCAGTACTTC.

This clonotype appeared many times. The V and J genes are TRBV29-1 and TRBJ2-7, with D hard to call. Trimming left V 2 bases short and J 5 bases short, with 7 bases between. CDR1 SQVTM and CDR2 ANQGSEA come from the germline V gene. CDR3 length equals 11 residues. CDR3 amino acids: CSVERGDEQYF. In DNA, the CDR3 is TGCAGCGTTGAAAGAGGAGACGAGCAGTACTTC.

Ten or more counts support this clonotype. The DNA is left out, because the CDR3 cannot be placed on it with certainty; the CDR3 is given as TCRdb lists it. The genes are TRBV6-2 or TRBV6-3 and TRBJ1-4; the table assigns TRBD1, which was not confirmed against the DNA. The CDR3 is 14 residues long, ends included. Germline-derived CDR1 and CDR2 are MNHEY and SVGEGT. The CDR3 protein is CASSFSGPDEKLFF.